A selection of T cell receptor beta chains follows, all from one sample in a study of cytomegalovirus exposure and HLA in healthy donors. Assay: immunoSEQ multiplex PCR; the TCRdb copy retains only in-frame clones and omits some. The sample has around 100,000 clones; the top ten hold around 7%. Sequencing was performed on PBMCs. The source of these receptors is a man aged 35 to 55 in good health and CMV-seropositive. The CDR3 runs from the conserved cysteine through the conserved F or W. The D gene is left open where the match is weak. Only some rows state a clone size, as once, few, many or a class for expanded clones.

cdr3_length j_call d_call v_call clone_size cdr3_nt cdr3_aa
16 TRBJ2-7 . TRBV11-2 . TGTGCCAGCAGCCGGAATAAGGAACCATCGGCAGGTGGGCAGTACTTC CASSRNKEPSAGGQYF
10 TRBJ2-7 . TRBV29-1 . TGCAGCGTTAGAGATTACGAGCAGTACTTC CSVRDYEQYF
15 TRBJ2-3 . TRBV4-3 . TGCGCCAGCAGCCAAGATTTTACAAGGGGAGATACGCAGTATTTT CASSQDFTRGDTQYF
17 TRBJ2-1 TRBD1 TRBV5-8 . TGTGCCAGCAGCGAAAGGACAGGGGCCCTCTCCTACAATGAGCAGTTCTTC CASSERTGALSYNEQFF
14 TRBJ1-1 . TRBV28 . TGTGCCAGCAGTTCATATCGGGGGGGCACTGAAGCTTTCTTT CASSSYRGGTEAFF
17 TRBJ2-5 . TRBV15 . TGTGCCACCAGCAGAGATCGGGTGACAGCGTACCAAGAGACCCAGTACTTC CATSRDRVTAYQETQYF
15 TRBJ2-1 TRBD2 TRBV4-1 . TGCGCCAGCAGCCAACGCGCGGGAGGGCCTGATGAGCAGTTCTTC CASSQRAGGPDEQFF
13 TRBJ2-1 . TRBV5-1 . TGCGCCAGCAGCTTATCAGGGAATAATGAGCAGTTCTTC CASSLSGNNEQFF
15 TRBJ1-5 . TRBV5-8 . TGTGCCAGCAGCTTGGCCGTCAGTAAATTTCAGCCCCAGCATTTT CASSLAVSKFQPQHF
17 TRBJ2-7 . TRBV28 . TGTGCCAGCAGTTTGACCGGTGCGGGTAGCGCGCCCTACGAGCAGTACTTC CASSLTGAGSAPYEQYF
15 TRBJ1-3 TRBD1 TRBV19 . TGTGCCAGCTCCCGCGACAGGGCATCTGGAAACACCATATATTTT CASSRDRASGNTIYF
18 TRBJ2-1 . TRBV28 . TGTGCCAGCAGTTCCTTGCTAACCAGGGGTGGCTCCTACAATGAGCAGTTCTTC CASSSLLTRGGSYNEQFF
14 TRBJ2-5 TRBD2 TRBV6-4 . TGTGCCAGCAGTCCACGTTCGGGGGGGGAGACCCAGTACTTC CASSPRSGGETQYF
13 TRBJ2-7 . TRBV7-9 . TGTGCCAGCAGTCCAGGTACTCACTACGAGCAGTACTTC CASSPGTHYEQYF
12 TRBJ2-1 TRBD1 TRBV29-1 . TGCAGCGTGGGGACAGGCCGCGATGAGCAGTTCTTC CSVGTGRDEQFF
15 TRBJ2-7 . TRBV27 . TGTGCCAGCAGTTCCATCGGGACTGGAAGTACCGGGCAGTACTTC CASSSIGTGSTGQYF
14 TRBJ2-7 . TRBV6-1 . TGTGCCAGCTTAGACGAAGGGAGATCCTACGAGCAGTACTTC CASLDEGRSYEQYF
19 TRBJ2-7 . TRBV21-1 . TGTGCCAGCAGCAAACTAGCGGGAGGGCCGGCCTTTCCTCACTACGAGCAGTACTTC CASSKLAGGPAFPHYEQYF
16 TRBJ2-3 TRBD2 TRBV7-9 . TGTGCCAGCAGCTTAGCGCTAGCGGGGATCACAGATACGCAGTATTTT CASSLALAGITDTQYF
15 TRBJ2-5 TRBD1 TRBV5-4 . TGTGCCAGCAGCGGGGGACAGGGGGCTTGGGAGACCCAGTACTTC CASSGGQGAWETQYF
17 TRBJ2-7 TRBD1 TRBV5-1 . TGCGCCAGCACCAAGACAGGGTTGACCCTTCAAGAATACGAGCAGTACTTC CASTKTGLTLQEYEQYF
13 TRBJ2-7 TRBD1 TRBV28 . TGTGCCAGCAGTTTGTCAGGGGGCGGCGAGCAGTACTTC CASSLSGGGEQYF
16 TRBJ1-1 TRBD1 TRBV9 . TGTGCCAGCAGCGCGGACAGGGGTGGACTGAACACTGAAGCTTTCTTT CASSADRGGLNTEAFF
19 TRBJ1-5 . TRBV30 . TGTGCCTGGAGTGTACCGGGCGGGAGGTTAGGGAATAGCAATCAGCCCCAGCATTTT CAWSVPGGRLGNSNQPQHF
14 TRBJ1-1 . TRBV28 . TGTGCCAGCAGTTTATTCAGGGGAAACACTGAAGCTTTCTTT CASSLFRGNTEAFF
15 TRBJ2-7 TRBD2 TRBV7-2 . TGTGCCAGCAGCTTACGGCCTAGCGGCTCCTACGAGCAGTACTTC CASSLRPSGSYEQYF
15 TRBJ2-3 . TRBV5-8 . TGTGCCAGCAGCTTGGGGTTGGGGAGAACAGATACGCAGTATTTT CASSLGLGRTDTQYF
15 TRBJ2-5 TRBD2 TRBV9 . TGTGCCAGCAGCGTAGGTAATAGCGGGAGTGGGACCCAGTACTTC CASSVGNSGSGTQYF
15 TRBJ2-7 . TRBV4-1 . TGCGCCAGCAGCCCGCCGGGACATCTGGGGGTCGAGCAGTACTTC CASSPPGHLGVEQYF
13 TRBJ1-1 . TRBV2 . TGTGCCAGCACGACGTCAGGGCACTCGCTCGCTTTCTTT CASTTSGHSLAFF
15 TRBJ2-1 TRBD2 TRBV19 . TGTGCCAGTAGTCTCACTAGCGGTTTCTACAATGAGCAGTTCTTC CASSLTSGFYNEQFF
15 TRBJ2-1 TRBD2 TRBV6-1 . TGTGCCAGCAGCGTGGATGGGACTAGTTTCTATGAGCAGTTCTTC CASSVDGTSFYEQFF
16 TRBJ2-6 TRBD2 TRBV7-3 . TGTGCCAGCAGCTCCCCCCGGGGGGATGGGGCCAACGTCCTGACTTTC CASSSPRGDGANVLTF
17 TRBJ1-5 TRBD1 TRBV19 . TGTGCCAGTAGTACAACCCAGAGGGGGCGAAACCGGCAGCCCCAGCATTTT CASSTTQRGRNRQPQHF
13 TRBJ1-1 . TRBV7-2 . TGTGCCAGCAGCCTTGAGAGGAACACTGAAGCTTTCTTT CASSLERNTEAFF
13 TRBJ2-1 . TRBV7-7 . TGTGCTAGCAGCTTAGGTCCCCGAGATGAGCAGTTCTTC CASSLGPRDEQFF
15 TRBJ2-1 . TRBV5-1 . TGCGCCAGCAGCTTGGATCGCGGAACGGGGGATGAGCAGTTCTTC CASSLDRGTGDEQFF
15 TRBJ2-7 TRBD2 TRBV28 . TGTGCCAGCAGTCCTCTAGCGGGACACTCCTACGAGCAGTACTTC CASSPLAGHSYEQYF
11 TRBJ2-1 . TRBV5-1 . TGCGCCAGCAGCTTGTATAATGAGCAGTTCTTC CASSLYNEQFF
14 TRBJ1-4 . TRBV29-1 . TGCAGCGTTCAAATCAGGGCCCTTAATGAAAAACTGTTTTTT CSVQIRALNEKLFF
14 TRBJ1-3 . TRBV6-5 . TGTGCCAGCAGTTATGACAGGTCTGGAAACACCATATATTTT CASSYDRSGNTIYF
14 TRBJ2-1 TRBD2 TRBV9 . TGTGCCAGCACCGCGGGAGAGGGCTACAATGAGCAGTTCTTC CASTAGEGYNEQFF
13 TRBJ1-2 TRBD1 TRBV7-2 . TGTGCCAGCAGCTACGGACAGGGGGCAGGCTACACCTTC CASSYGQGAGYTF
12 TRBJ2-7 . TRBV10-3 . TGTGCCATCAGTGAGTCGGCTTACGAGCAGTACTTC CAISESAYEQYF
18 TRBJ2-3 TRBD2 TRBV7-9 . TGTGCCCAGCCACCGGGGACTAGCGGGTCTACAACGAGGGATACGCAGTATTTT CAQPPGTSGSTTRDTQYF
16 TRBJ2-6 . TRBV28 . TGTGCCAGCAGCGGGACAGATGGAGGGGGGGCCAACGTCCTGACTTTC CASSGTDGGGANVLTF
15 TRBJ2-1 . TRBV27 . TGTGCCAGCGCCCGAACACAAAGCTCCTACAATGAGCAGTTCTTC CASARTQSSYNEQFF
11 TRBJ1-2 . TRBV10-3 medium-sized TGTGCCATCAGTGAGGAGGCCGGCTACACCTTC CAISEEAGYTF
14 TRBJ2-5 TRBD2 TRBV5-1 . TGCGCCAGCAGCCGGACTAGCGGGAGAGAGACCCAGTACTTC CASSRTSGRETQYF
15 TRBJ2-5 . TRBV7-6 . TGTGCCAGCAGCTTAGCGGAAATGAGGGTAGAGACCCAGTACTTC CASSLAEMRVETQYF